This T cell receptor (beta chain) was recorded in a study of T cells in Graves' hyperthyroidism and ophthalmopathy. Overall study: Peripheral blood sampling occurred at initial diagnosis, before any treatment.

The CDR3 covers 15 residues. Germline values: CDR1 SGHDN, CDR2 FVKESK. Unmatched junction bases numbered 6, after V lost 6 bases and J lost 3 bases. The study, taken as a whole, reports: A model of 13 V-J pairs discriminated ophthalmopathy from stable hyperthyroidism. Most thyroid-expanded clonotypes above 0.001 were also found in blood.

RNA transcripts were the template for amplifying TCR beta CDR3 regions. First-round RT-PCR with HTBI primers amplified the TCR CDR3 region. TCRdb independently ran MiXCR on the multiplex PCR reads; one entry per CDR3 protein. This sample has hundreds of thousands of distinct CDR3 sequences, with 14% to 15% found just once. Only a few counts were recorded for this clonotype. The antigen remains undetermined. Ophthalmopathy patients had Clinical Activity Score at least 3, NOSPECS grade at least 4, duration under 3 months. V usage is TRBV14 and J usage is TRBJ1-4, with 8 bases aligning to TRBD1. This clonotype was obtained from a man between 18 and 29 years old with Graves' ophthalmopathy. Sequences were obtained from blood. The CDR3 sequence: CASRRTGSANEKLFF. In DNA, the CDR3 is TGTGCCAGCAGAAGGACAGGGTCAGCTAATGAAAAACTGTTTTTT.